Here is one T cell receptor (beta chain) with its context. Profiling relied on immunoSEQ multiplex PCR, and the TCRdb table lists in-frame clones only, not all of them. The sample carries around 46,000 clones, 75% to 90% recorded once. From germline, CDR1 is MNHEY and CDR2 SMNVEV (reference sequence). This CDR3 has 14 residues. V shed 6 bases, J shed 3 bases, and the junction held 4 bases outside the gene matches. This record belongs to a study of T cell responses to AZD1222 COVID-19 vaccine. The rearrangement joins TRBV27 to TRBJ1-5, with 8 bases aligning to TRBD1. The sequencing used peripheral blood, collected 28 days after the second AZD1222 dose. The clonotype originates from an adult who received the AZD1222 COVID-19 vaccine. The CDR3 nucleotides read TGTGCCAGCAGCAGGACAGGGTTCAATCAGCCCCAGCATTTT. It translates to CASSRTGFNQPQHF.